This T cell receptor (beta chain) emerged from a study of regulatory T cells in long-lasting Graves disease. V lost 4 bases to trimming and J lost 0 bases, with 19 bases between them. Germline values: CDR1 LNHDA, CDR2 SQIVND (reference sequence). The CDR3 length is 18 residues. About this clonotype itself: Its target is unknown.

Time point meaning: persistent/refractory GD, antithyroid drugs over 5 years with positive TRAb. There was RNA extracted from PBMCs, and the TCR library was made from it. Arm-PCR of CDR3 regions and iRepertoire HTBI primers were used to build TCR beta libraries. TCRdb re-analysed the multiplex PCR reads in MiXCR, keeping a single row per CDR3 protein. The sample has some 370,000 distinct CDR3 sequences, approximately 25% seen once; the top ten hold 25% to 30%. Broader study findings: TCR diversity in persistent Graves' patients was below that of newly diagnosed ones. Researchers reported studying only peripheral blood, not thyroid tissue. Newly diagnosed disease favored TRBV20-1 and TRBJ2-1 over persistent disease.

Source: peripheral blood mononuclear cells (PBMCs), taken when the disease was refractory, from a patient treated with antithyroid drugs. The rearrangement links TRBV19 to TRBJ1-5; D is perhaps TRBD1 (5 bases). The origin of this receptor is a woman aged 40-49 years with Graves disease. Written as DNA, the CDR3 is TGTGCCAGTAGTACCCACCGGGACGTAGTAAATAGCAATCAGCCCCAGCATTTT. It codes for CASSTHRDVVNSNQPQHF.